This T cell receptor beta chain was sequenced in a study of long-term antiretroviral therapy in people with HIV. This CDR3 is 16 amino acids long. The V gene's germline CDR1 is KGHSH and CDR2 LQKENI. V lost 5 bases and J 2 bases, leaving 13 bases between the germline ends. Assay version v3.0 of immunoSEQ was used, and it was run at survey level. Profiling relied on immunoSEQ multiplex PCR, and the TCRdb table lists in-frame clones only, not all of them. The sample lists approximately 16,000 clones, roughly 85% seen once, with around 4.9% in the top ten. The clonotype originates from a woman aged 40 to 49 with HIV. The chain uses TRBV18 and TRBJ2-6; a weak D match, TRBD1 (5 bases). Here the sequenced sample was unsorted PBMCs, taken 0.5 years after starting antiretroviral therapy. DNA of the CDR3: TGTGCCAGCTCAGAACAACAGGCAACTGGGGCCAACGTCCTGACTTTC. Encoded protein: CASSEQQATGANVLTF.